The entry below describes one TCR beta chain. What it recognizes is unknown. Here immunoSEQ multiplex PCR was the method, and the copy in TCRdb shows in-frame clones only, minus some. The sample carries around 120,000 clones, approximately 92% recorded once. This sample was included in a study of graft-versus-host responses after intestinal transplantation. Study information: Multivisceral, liver-intestinal, or isolated intestinal grafts were transplanted into recipients. Every recipient had anti-thymocyte globulin induction and three to four years of tacrolimus plus steroids.

V lost 5 bases to trimming and J lost 0 bases; unmatched junction nucleotides: 12. CDR3 size: 17 residues. CDR1 is SGHTA and CDR2 is FQGTGA in the germline V gene. Overall study findings and caveats: Recipient marrow harbored GvH clones, some of which surfaced first in ileum or blood. Allograft clonal ratios (graft-versus-host to host-versus-graft) were high in patients who had graft-donor T cell macrochimerism.

The TCR comes from a human donor who received an intestinal transplant. The chain recombines TRBV7-3 with TRBJ1-1; 7 nucleotides line up with TRBD1. This specimen consisted of unstimulated CD4+ T cells sorted from spleen or lymph node cells, obtained before intestinal transplant. The chain's CDR3 is CASSAYRTGYMNTEAFF. The CDR3 nucleotides read TGTGCCAGCAGCGCCTACAGGACAGGTTACATGAACACTGAAGCTTTCTTT.